These T cell receptor beta chains were read from a single sample in a study of cytomegalovirus exposure and HLA in healthy donors. The data were produced by immunoSEQ multiplex PCR, yet TCRdb's version contains in-frame clones alone and is incomplete. This table holds some 180,000 clones, 80% to 90% found once. Source material: PBMCs. The receptors shown here come from a girl aged 2 to 10 in good health and CMV-seropositive. Each CDR3 is given with its conserved first and last residue. A D gene is named only where the DNA matches it firmly. Some rows have no size entry. The others give once, few or many, or a class for an expanded clone.

j_call d_call clone_size v_call cdr3_aa cdr3_nt
TRBJ1-4 NA NA TRBV5-1 CASSSQGTNEKLFF TGCGCCAGCAGCTCACAGGGAACTAATGAAAAACTGTTTTTT
TRBJ1-4 NA NA TRBV28 CASRPQGREEKLFF TGTGCCAGCAGGCCACAGGGCAGGGAGGAAAAACTGTTTTTT
TRBJ1-1 NA few TRBV27 CASSLGRNTEAFF TGTGCCAGCAGTTTGGGGAGGAACACTGAAGCTTTCTTT
TRBJ1-4 NA NA TRBV9 CASSAGATNEKLFF TGTGCCAGCAGCGCAGGGGCAACTAATGAAAAACTGTTTTTT
TRBJ1-2 NA NA TRBV28 CASSLGAGGYTF TGTGCCAGCAGTTTAGGGGCTGGGGGCTACACCTTC
TRBJ2-3 TRBD1 NA TRBV30 CASTRGTGIYDTQYF TGTGCCTCGACAAGGGGGACAGGGATTTATGATACGCAGTATTTT
TRBJ1-4 NA NA TRBV9 CASSVDRGDNEKLFF TGTGCCAGCAGCGTAGATCGGGGGGATAATGAAAAACTGTTTTTT
TRBJ1-1 NA NA TRBV19 CASRLGGETEAFF TGTGCCAGTCGACTCGGGGGGGAGACTGAAGCTTTCTTT
TRBJ2-4 TRBD2 NA TRBV28 CASRRLAGVQYF TGTGCCAGCAGACGTCTCGCGGGAGTTCAGTACTTC
TRBJ1-4 NA NA TRBV9 CASAGGVSGPANEKLFF TGTGCCAGTGCCGGAGGGGTTTCGGGGCCTGCTAATGAAAAACTGTTTTTT
TRBJ2-7 NA NA TRBV28 CASRFLPGVYEQYF TGTGCCAGCAGGTTCCTACCAGGGGTCTACGAGCAGTACTTC
TRBJ1-2 NA NA TRBV29-1 CSVEPTGVYGYTF TGCAGCGTTGAGCCGACAGGAGTATATGGCTACACCTTC
TRBJ1-1 NA once TRBV28 CASSLSWGGTEAFF TGTGCCAGCAGTTTATCGTGGGGGGGCACTGAAGCTTTCTTT
TRBJ1-1 NA NA TRBV6-6 CAVGRVGTEAFF TGTGCCGTCGGCAGGGTTGGTACTGAAGCTTTCTTT
TRBJ1-1 NA NA TRBV7-6 CASSEDPGAEAFF TGTGCCAGCAGCGAAGACCCGGGAGCTGAAGCTTTCTTT
TRBJ1-5 TRBD1 NA TRBV12-5 CASGSTGRQNQPQHF TGTGCTAGTGGTTCGACAGGGAGGCAGAATCAGCCCCAGCATTTT
TRBJ1-2 NA NA TRBV9 CASSVGRRGYTF TGTGCCAGCAGCGTAGGGAGGAGAGGCTACACCTTC
TRBJ1-1 NA NA TRBV10-2 CASADPGTEAFF TGCGCCAGTGCCGACCCGGGCACTGAAGCTTTCTTT
TRBJ2-4 NA NA TRBV10-3 CAISESELTLGKNIQYF TGTGCCATCAGTGAGTCTGAACTAACTCTGGGCAAAAACATTCAGTACTTC
TRBJ1-1 TRBD1 NA TRBV2 CASNRDRGAAFF TGTGCCAGCAACAGGGACAGGGGAGCAGCTTTCTTT
TRBJ2-7 NA NA TRBV4-1 CASNKGGAYEQYF TGCGCCAGCAACAAGGGGGGGGCCTACGAGCAGTACTTC
TRBJ1-6 NA NA TRBV5-1 CASSLFQAADSPLHF TGCGCCAGCAGCTTGTTCCAGGCAGCGGATTCACCCCTCCACTTT
TRBJ1-4 NA NA TRBV6-5 CASGGGRNEKLFF TGTGCCAGCGGGGGGGGGCGTAATGAAAAACTGTTTTTT
TRBJ2-7 NA NA TRBV10-2 CASSETRYEQYF TGCGCCAGCAGTGAGACTCGCTACGAGCAGTACTTC
TRBJ1-1 NA NA TRBV11-1 CASSLGSSTEAFF TGTGCCAGCAGCTTAGGTAGTAGCACTGAAGCTTTCTTT
TRBJ1-1 NA NA TRBV5-4 CASSPARGGGDTEAFF TGTGCCAGCAGCCCGGCCAGGGGCGGGGGGGACACTGAAGCTTTCTTT
TRBJ2-1 TRBD1 NA TRBV15 CATSSQQGPYNEQFF TGTGCCACCAGCAGTCAACAGGGGCCCTACAATGAGCAGTTCTTC
TRBJ1-1 TRBD1 NA TRBV19 CASSTRGGQGGNTEAFF TGTGCCAGTAGTACCCGAGGCGGACAGGGGGGTAACACTGAAGCTTTCTTT
TRBJ1-4 NA NA TRBV2 CASSRGLALRTNEKLFF TGTGCCAGCAGCAGGGGTCTAGCTTTACGAACTAATGAAAAACTGTTTTTT
TRBJ2-1 NA NA TRBV9 CASSPPAGAYNEQFF TGTGCCAGCAGCCCACCCGCGGGGGCTTACAATGAGCAGTTCTTC
TRBJ1-6 NA NA TRBV7-8 CASSLGGWTVSSYNSPLHF TGTGCCAGCAGCTTAGGAGGGTGGACAGTTAGCTCCTATAATTCACCCCTCCACTTT
TRBJ2-7 TRBD2 NA TRBV27 CASSLATSGRNEQYF TGTGCCAGCAGCCTAGCGACTAGCGGGAGAAACGAGCAGTACTTC